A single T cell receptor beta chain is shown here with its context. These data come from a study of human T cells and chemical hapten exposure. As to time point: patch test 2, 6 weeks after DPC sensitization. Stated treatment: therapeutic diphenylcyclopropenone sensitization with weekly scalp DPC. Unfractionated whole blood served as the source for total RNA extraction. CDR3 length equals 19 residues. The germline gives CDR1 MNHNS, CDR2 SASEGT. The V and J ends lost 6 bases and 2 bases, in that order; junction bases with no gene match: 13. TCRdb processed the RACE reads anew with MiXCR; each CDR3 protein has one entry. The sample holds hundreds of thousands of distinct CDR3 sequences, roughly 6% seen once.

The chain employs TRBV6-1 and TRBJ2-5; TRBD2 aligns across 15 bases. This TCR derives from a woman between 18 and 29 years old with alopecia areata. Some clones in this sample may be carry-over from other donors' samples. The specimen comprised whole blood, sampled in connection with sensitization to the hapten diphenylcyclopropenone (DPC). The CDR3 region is CASSHTGLAGGPNQETQYF. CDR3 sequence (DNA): TGTGCCAGCAGCCACACCGGACTAGCGGGGGGGCCGAATCAAGAGACCCAGTACTTC.